This T cell receptor (beta chain) was documented in a study of T cells after yellow fever vaccination. The CDR3 is 12 amino acids. Germline V CDR1 and CDR2: SQVTM, ANQGSEA. The V end was cut by 5 bases, the J end by 3 bases, with 8 bases between. In this sample, this clonotype turned up many times. TCRdb recomputed calls from the 5' RACE reads with MiXCR, one row per CDR3 protein. The repertoire holds about 220,000 distinct CDR3 sequences, with 3% to 3.5% as singletons. The receptor was isolated from a man between 18 and 29 years old who received the YFV17D yellow fever vaccine. This material consisted of CD4+ T cells sorted from PBMCs, taken 10 days after the yellow fever booster vaccination. This chain links TRBV29-1 with TRBJ1-3; no definite D call. In nucleotides, the CDR3 is TGCAGCGTTCGGACCGTTGGAAACACCATATATTTT. It is translated as CSVRTVGNTIYF.